One and the same sample provided the 20 T cell receptor beta chains below, sequenced in a study of radiotherapy plus CTLA-4 blockade in lung cancer. Data came from immunoSEQ multiplex PCR; TCRdb stores just in-frame clones and leaves some out. The data show 45,000 to 55,000 clones, around 77% seen once. This specimen consisted of peripheral blood, obtained from a patient treated with radiotherapy plus ipilimumab. Every receptor here comes from a human donor with non-small cell lung cancer who had stable disease on radiotherapy plus ipilimumab.

This clone turned up a few times. V is TRBV12-5 and J is TRBJ1-1, with a possible D match to TRBD1 (5 bases). There are 13 residues in the CDR3. Trimming shortened V by 7 bases and J by 2 bases, and 11 bases separated the two germline ends. The V gene's germline CDR1 is LGHNT and CDR2 FRNRAP. For the CDR3, the DNA is TGTGCTAGTGCCCGAGGGGCCAACACTGAAGCTTTCTTT. It is translated as CASARGANTEAFF.

The chain joins TRBV15 to TRBJ1-5; D gene ambiguous. CDR1 and CDR2 (germline): LNHNV, YYDKDF (reference sequence). CDR3 length equals 13 residues. Trimming took off 0 bases at V and 6 bases at J, with 6 bases between the two ends. The CDR3 sequence: CATSREQSQPQHF. For the CDR3, the DNA is TGTGCCACCAGCAGAGAACAGTCTCAGCCCCAGCATTTT.

This clone was observed a few times. The chain recombines TRBV6-1 with TRBJ2-2; D not resolved. CDR3 length equals 13 residues. Trimming stripped 5 bases from V and 5 bases from J, with 9 bases between. The germline gives CDR1 MNHNS, CDR2 SASEGT. Here the CDR3 DNA reads TGTGCCAGCAGTATCGTCGGGACCGGGGAGCTGTTTTTT. This encodes CASSIVGTGELFF.

The gene calls are TRBV7-9 and TRBJ1-6, with D hard to call. CDR1 and CDR2 from the germline V gene are SEHNR and FQNEAQ (reference sequence). Trimming took 5 bases from V and 0 from J, leaving 11 bases between them. The length of the CDR3 is 16 residues. CDR3 sequence: CASSVTGSSYNSPLHF. CDR3 nucleotides: TGTGCCAGCAGCGTCACTGGGAGCTCCTATAATTCACCCCTCCACTTT.

The V and J genes are TRBV7-9 and TRBJ2-5; D ambiguous. From germline, CDR1 is SEHNR and CDR2 FQNEAQ (reference sequence). Trimming cost V 5 bases and J 2 bases, with 15 bases left between them. The CDR3 sequence is 15 residues long. This CDR3 reads CASSPPKSTQETQYF. The CDR3 region has the DNA TGTGCCAGCAGCCCCCCAAAGAGTACGCAAGAGACCCAGTACTTC.

This chain joins TRBV19 and TRBJ2-7, with 10 bases fitting TRBD1. Germline V gene sequence: CDR1 LNHDA, CDR2 SQIVND (reference sequence). V dropped 5 bases and J dropped 3; count of bases not matched to a gene: 4. This CDR3 has 14 amino acids. The CDR3 DNA follows: TGTGCCAGTAGTGCCGGACAGGGGGGCTACGAGCAGTACTTC. Its protein product is CASSAGQGGYEQYF.

This clone was observed a few times. The V and J genes are TRBV6-1 and TRBJ2-5; D is perhaps TRBD1 (5 bases). V was trimmed by 7 bases and J by 4 bases, leaving 16 bases between them. Germline lookup yields CDR1 MNHNS and CDR2 SASEGT. This CDR3 is built from 14 residues. The CDR3 sequence is CASTPGQGRETQYF. DNA of the CDR3: TGTGCCAGCACCCCGGGTCAGGGTCGAGAGACCCAGTACTTC.

The CDR3 DNA reads TGTGCCAGCAGTGCAGGGGTGGAGTTCTACGAGCAGTACTTC. It translates to CASSAGVEFYEQYF. This chain connects TRBV6-5 to TRBJ2-7, with D possibly TRBD1 on 6 matching bases. CDR3 length equals 14 residues. The V and J ends lost 5 bases and 3 bases respectively, with 14 bases between them. Germline V lookup: CDR1 MNHEY, CDR2 SVGAGI.

The chain carries TRBV21-1 and TRBJ1-2. TRBV21-1 is tagged as a pseudogene. The CDR3 contains 9 residues. CDR3: CASIHGYTF. In nucleotides, the CDR3 is TGTGCCAGCATCCATGGCTACACCTTC.

This clone showed up just a few times. The V and J genes are TRBV18 and TRBJ2-7, with TRBD1 as a possible D gene (6 bases). Germline CDR1 KGHSH, CDR2 LQKENI. V was cut by 0 bases and J by 4 bases, with 25 bases left in between. The CDR3 consists of 19 residues. The CDR3 DNA reads TGTGCCAGCTCACCACCCCCCTCTTCAGGGGTCCGATCCTTTTACGAGCAGTACTTC. Translated, it gives CASSPPPSSGVRSFYEQYF.

This clone was seen once. The genes are TRBV7-8 and TRBJ1-5, with D tentatively TRBD1 (5 bases). Between the trimmed V and J ends, which lost 5 bases and 4 bases, there was a span of 12 bases. Germline values: CDR1 SGHVS, CDR2 FQNEAQ. This CDR3 contains 14 residues. The CDR3 loop reads CASSASGGNQPQHF. The CDR3 region has the DNA TGTGCCAGCAGCGCTAGTGGGGGGAATCAGCCCCAGCATTTT.

The CDR3 reads CASSVTGASEAFF. DNA for the CDR3: TGTGCCAGCAGCGTCACAGGGGCTAGTGAAGCTTTCTTT. This rearrangement joins TRBV9 to TRBJ1-1; 7 bases map to TRBD1. J lost 7 bases, V lost 2 bases, and 5 bases had no gene match. Looked up from germline, CDR1 is SGDLS and CDR2 is YYNGEE. The CDR3 totals 13 residues.

This chain uses TRBV28 with TRBJ1-1; D not resolved. In germline, CDR1 is MDHEN, CDR2 SYDVKM. The length of the CDR3 is 14 residues. Trimming stripped 6 bases from V and 7 bases from J, with 18 bases between. The CDR3 loop is CASSSISGEDEAFF. The CDR3 bases are TGTGCCAGCAGCTCCATCTCGGGTGAAGATGAAGCTTTCTTT.

The chain joins TRBV30 to TRBJ1-6, with D unclear. This CDR3 comprises 13 residues. Trimming removed 7 bases from V and 5 bases from J, with 12 bases in between. Per the germline V gene, CDR1 is GTSNPN and CDR2 is SVGIG (reference sequence). CDR3 protein: CAYLKGNNSPLHF. The DNA of the CDR3 is TGTGCCTACCTAAAAGGGAATAATTCACCCCTCCACTTT.

J is TRBJ2-7 and V is TRBV5-1, with 12 bases that match TRBD1. The CDR3 consists of 15 residues. The V gene end was trimmed by 0 bases and the J gene end by 4 bases; junction bases not matched to a gene: 2. Germline-derived CDR1 and CDR2 are SGHRS and YFSETQ. CDR3: CASSLGDRGPYEQYF. In DNA, the CDR3 is TGCGCCAGCAGCTTGGGGGACAGGGGGCCGTACGAGCAGTACTTC.

V gene TRBV2 combines with J gene TRBJ2-1, with D unresolved. The CDR3 runs to 17 residues. V gave up 1 base and J gave up 0 bases, with 13 bases separating them. Germline V gene sequence: CDR1 SNHLY, CDR2 FYNNEI. CDR3 region: CASSEGEPWGSYNEQFF. CDR3 sequence (DNA): TGTGCCAGCAGTGAAGGAGAGCCTTGGGGCTCCTACAATGAGCAGTTCTTC.

V gene TRBV14 combines with J gene TRBJ1-3, with D perhaps TRBD1 (5 bases). The germline V and J ends were trimmed by 4 bases and 6 bases, with 13 bases remaining between them. The CDR3 runs to 14 residues. Germline CDR1 SGHDN, CDR2 FVKESK. CDR3: CASSRDVVVNTIYF. The CDR3 coding sequence is TGTGCCAGCAGCCGGGACGTAGTAGTAAACACCATATATTTT.

V usage is TRBV7-9 and J usage is TRBJ1-2, with 7 bases that match TRBD1. CDR3 size: 14 residues. Trimming at V came to 4 bases and at J to 1 base, leaving 3 bases not matched to a gene. Looked up from germline, CDR1 is SEHNR and CDR2 is FQNEAQ (reference sequence). The CDR3 sequence: CASSSRQGNYGYTF. The CDR3 DNA reads as TGTGCCAGCAGCTCTCGACAGGGTAACTATGGCTACACCTTC. The entire variable domain, with the rest obtained from reference TRBV7-9 and TRBJ1-2, is as follows: DTGVSQNPRHKITKRGQNVTFRCDPISEHNRLYWYRQTLGQGPEFLTYFQNEAQLEKSRLLSDRFSAERPKGSFSTLEIQRTEQGDSAMYLCASSSRQGNYGYTFGSGTRLTVV.

CDR3 bases: TGCGCCAGCAGTGATCTTTGGGGACTAGCCAAAAACATTCAGTACTTC. This sequence encodes CASSDLWGLAKNIQYF. The chain joins TRBV10-2 to TRBJ2-4; a possible D gene is TRBD2 (6 bases). Germline loops: CDR1 WSHSY, CDR2 SAAADI. The CDR3 is 16 amino acids. Trimming shortened V by 3 bases and J by 0 bases, and 12 bases separated the two germline ends.

The V call is TRBV6-1, the J call TRBJ2-2; the match to TRBD1 covers 7 bases. Germline CDR1 MNHNS, CDR2 SASEGT. The CDR3 consists of 12 residues. Germline trimming cut 5 bases from V and 9 bases from J; bases unmatched to any gene: 3. The CDR3 here is CASSRQGWELFF. The CDR3 DNA is TGTGCCAGCAGTCGACAGGGTTGGGAGCTGTTTTTT.